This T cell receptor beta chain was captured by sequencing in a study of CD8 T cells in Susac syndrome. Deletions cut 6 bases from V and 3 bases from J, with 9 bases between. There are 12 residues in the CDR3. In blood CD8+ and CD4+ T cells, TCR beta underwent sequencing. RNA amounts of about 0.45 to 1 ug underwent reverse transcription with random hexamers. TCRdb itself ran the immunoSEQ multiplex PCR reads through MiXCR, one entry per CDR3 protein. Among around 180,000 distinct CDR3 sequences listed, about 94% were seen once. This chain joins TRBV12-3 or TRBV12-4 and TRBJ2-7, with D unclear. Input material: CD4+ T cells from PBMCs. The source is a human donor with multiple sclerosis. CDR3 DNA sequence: TGTGCCAGCAGCCGGAACATCTACGAGCAGTACTTC. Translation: CASSRNIYEQYF.